This TCR beta chain was sequenced in a study of blood T cell repertoires in COVID-19. About the study: Samples representing acute and convalescent COVID-19 were sourced from the United States, Italy and Spain. T cells, B-cell-depleted T cells, or PBMCs provided the cDNA or gDNA that served as material.

Authors' analysis steps: Reference gene primer amplification yielded estimated nucleated cell counts. Measured with immunoSEQ multiplex PCR; TCRdb has only the in-frame clones, and not every one. That table furnishes V, J and clone size, whereas the DNA furnished D and trimming. The table records 80,000 to 100,000 clones, around nine tenths of them present only once. The germline V gene has CDR1 LNHDA and CDR2 SQIVND (reference sequence). The CDR3 is made up of 14 amino acids. Trimming shortened V by 3 bases and J by 6 bases, and 14 bases separated the two germline ends. The sample consisted of peripheral blood. The genes are TRBV19 and TRBJ1-1, with D possibly matching TRBD1 (5 bases). This TCR came from a man in his fifties or sixties with acute or convalescent COVID-19. The CDR3 DNA is TGTGCCAGTAGTATGAAGGGGTACCTAGCTGAAGCTTTCTTT. It encodes CASSMKGYLAEAFF.